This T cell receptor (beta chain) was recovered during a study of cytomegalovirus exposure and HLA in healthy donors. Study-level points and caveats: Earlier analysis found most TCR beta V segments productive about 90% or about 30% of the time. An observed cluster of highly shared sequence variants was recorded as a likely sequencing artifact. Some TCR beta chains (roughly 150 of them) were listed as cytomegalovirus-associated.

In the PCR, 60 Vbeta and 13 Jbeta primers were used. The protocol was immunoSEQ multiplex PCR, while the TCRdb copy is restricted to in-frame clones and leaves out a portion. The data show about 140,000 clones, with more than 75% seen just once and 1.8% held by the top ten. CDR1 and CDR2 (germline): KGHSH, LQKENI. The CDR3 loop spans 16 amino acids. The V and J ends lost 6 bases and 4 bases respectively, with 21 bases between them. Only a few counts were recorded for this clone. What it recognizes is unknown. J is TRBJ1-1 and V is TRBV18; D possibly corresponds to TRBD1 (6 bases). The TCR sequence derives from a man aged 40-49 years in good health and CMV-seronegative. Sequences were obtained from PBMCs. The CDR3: CASSQRTVLEATEAFF. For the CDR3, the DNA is TGTGCCAGCTCCCAAAGGACAGTGCTTGAAGCCACTGAAGCTTTCTTT. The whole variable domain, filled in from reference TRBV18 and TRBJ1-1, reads NAGVMQNPRHLVRRRGQEARLRCSPMKGHSHVYWYRQLPEEGLKFMVYLQKENIIDESGMPKERFSAEFPKEGPSILRIQQVVRGDSAAYFCASSQRTVLEATEAFFGQGTRLTVV.